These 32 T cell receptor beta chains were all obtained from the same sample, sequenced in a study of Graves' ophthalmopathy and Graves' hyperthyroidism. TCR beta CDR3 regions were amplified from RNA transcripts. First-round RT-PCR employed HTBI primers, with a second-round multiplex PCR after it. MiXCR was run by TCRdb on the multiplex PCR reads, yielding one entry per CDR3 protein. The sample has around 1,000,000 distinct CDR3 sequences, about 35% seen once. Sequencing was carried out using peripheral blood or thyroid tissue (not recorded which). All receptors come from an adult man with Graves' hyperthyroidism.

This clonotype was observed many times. Here the CDR3 reads CATSSQGYQETQYF. DNA for the CDR3: TGTGCCACCAGTTCCCAGGGGTACCAAGAGACCCAGTACTTC. The rearrangement links TRBV15 to TRBJ2-5; D is perhaps TRBD1 (6 bases). Germline-derived CDR1 and CDR2 are LNHNV and YYDKDF (reference sequence). Between the trimmed V and J ends, which lost 6 bases and 0 bases, there was a span of 11 bases. The CDR3 covers 14 residues.

The CDR3 DNA reads TGTGCCAGCAGTTTAGCGCTTCCAGTGGGAAGGTACCAAGAGACCCAGTACTTC. Translating gives CASSLALPVGRYQETQYF. The chain combines TRBV9 with TRBJ2-5; the D gene is possibly TRBD2 (5 bases). The V and J ends lost 5 bases and 0 bases respectively, with 23 bases between them. CDR3 length equals 18 residues. Per the germline V gene, CDR1 is SGDLS and CDR2 is YYNGEE.

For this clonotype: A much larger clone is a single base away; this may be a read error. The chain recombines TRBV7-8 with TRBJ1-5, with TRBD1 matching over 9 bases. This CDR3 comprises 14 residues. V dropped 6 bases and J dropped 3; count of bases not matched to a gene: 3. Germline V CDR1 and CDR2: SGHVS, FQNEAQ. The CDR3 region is CASRDRGNNQPQHF. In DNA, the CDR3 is TGTGCCAGCAGGGACAGGGGTAACAATCAGCCCCAGCATTTT. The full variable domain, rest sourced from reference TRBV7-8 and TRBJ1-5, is GAGVSQSPRYKVAKRGQDVALRCDPISGHVSLFWYQQALGQGPEFLTYFQNEAQLDKSGLPSDRFFAERPEGSVSTLKIQRTQQEDSAVYLCASRDRGNNQPQHFGDGTRLSIL.

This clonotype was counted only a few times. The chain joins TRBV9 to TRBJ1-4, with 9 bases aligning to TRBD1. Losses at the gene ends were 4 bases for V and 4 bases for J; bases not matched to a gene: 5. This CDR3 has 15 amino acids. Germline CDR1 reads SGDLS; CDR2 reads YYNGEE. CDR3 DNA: TGTGCCAGCAGCACGGGACAGGGATTTAATGAAAAACTGTTTTTT. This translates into CASSTGQGFNEKLFF.

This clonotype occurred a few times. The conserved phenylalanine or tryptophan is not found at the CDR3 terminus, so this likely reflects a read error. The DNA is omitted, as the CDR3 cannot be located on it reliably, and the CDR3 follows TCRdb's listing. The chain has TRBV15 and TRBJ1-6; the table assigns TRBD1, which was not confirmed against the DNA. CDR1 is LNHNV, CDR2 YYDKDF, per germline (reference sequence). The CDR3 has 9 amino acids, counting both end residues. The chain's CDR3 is CATSREPPR.

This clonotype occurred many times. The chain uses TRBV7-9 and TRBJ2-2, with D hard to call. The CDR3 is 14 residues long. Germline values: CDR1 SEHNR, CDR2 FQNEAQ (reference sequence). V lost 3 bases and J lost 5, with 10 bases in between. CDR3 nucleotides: TGTGCCAGCAGCTTTCCGGCTCGGACCGGGGAGCTGTTTTTT. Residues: CASSFPARTGELFF.

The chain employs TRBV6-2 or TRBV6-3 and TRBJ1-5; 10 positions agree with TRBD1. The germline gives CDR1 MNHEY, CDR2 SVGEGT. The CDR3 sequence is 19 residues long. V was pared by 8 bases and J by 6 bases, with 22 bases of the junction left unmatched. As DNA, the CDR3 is TGTGCCAGCGGGCTCAACAGCGAGGGACAGGGGCCGATTATTCAGCCCCAGCATTTT. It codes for CASGLNSEGQGPIIQPQHF.

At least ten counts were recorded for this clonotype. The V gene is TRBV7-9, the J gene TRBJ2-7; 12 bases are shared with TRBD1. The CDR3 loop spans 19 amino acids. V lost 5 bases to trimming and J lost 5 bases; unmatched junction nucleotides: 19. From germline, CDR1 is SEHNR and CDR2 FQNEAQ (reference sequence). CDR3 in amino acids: CASSPRASGQGAASHEQYF. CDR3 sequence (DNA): TGTGCCAGCAGCCCCCGAGCGTCGGGACAGGGGGCCGCGTCCCACGAGCAGTACTTC.

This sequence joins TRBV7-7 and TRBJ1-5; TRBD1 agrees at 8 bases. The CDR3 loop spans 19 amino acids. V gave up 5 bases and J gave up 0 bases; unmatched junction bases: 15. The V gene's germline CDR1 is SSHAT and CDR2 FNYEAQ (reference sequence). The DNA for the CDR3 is TGTGCCAGCAGCGACGGACAGGGATCAGAGACCCATAGCAATCAGCCCCAGCATTTT. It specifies CASSDGQGSETHSNQPQHF.

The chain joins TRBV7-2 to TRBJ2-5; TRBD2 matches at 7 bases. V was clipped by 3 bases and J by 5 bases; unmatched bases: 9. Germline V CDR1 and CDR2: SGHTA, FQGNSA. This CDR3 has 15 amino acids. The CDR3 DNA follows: TGTGCCAGCAGCTTCGTCGGGGGAGGGCCCGAGACCCAGTACTTC. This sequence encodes CASSFVGGGPETQYF.

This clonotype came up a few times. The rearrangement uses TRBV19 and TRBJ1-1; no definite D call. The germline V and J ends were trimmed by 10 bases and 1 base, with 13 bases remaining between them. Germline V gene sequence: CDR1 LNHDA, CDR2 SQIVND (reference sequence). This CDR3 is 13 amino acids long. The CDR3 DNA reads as TGTGCCACCCGCCCCAGGACGAACACTGAAGCTTTCTTT. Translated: CATRPRTNTEAFF.

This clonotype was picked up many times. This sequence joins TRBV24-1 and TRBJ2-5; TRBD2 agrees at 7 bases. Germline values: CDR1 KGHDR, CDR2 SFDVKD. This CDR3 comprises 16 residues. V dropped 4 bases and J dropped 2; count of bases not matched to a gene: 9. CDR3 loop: CATSESPGLPQETQYF. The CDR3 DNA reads TGTGCCACCAGTGAATCCCCGGGACTACCGCAAGAGACCCAGTACTTC.

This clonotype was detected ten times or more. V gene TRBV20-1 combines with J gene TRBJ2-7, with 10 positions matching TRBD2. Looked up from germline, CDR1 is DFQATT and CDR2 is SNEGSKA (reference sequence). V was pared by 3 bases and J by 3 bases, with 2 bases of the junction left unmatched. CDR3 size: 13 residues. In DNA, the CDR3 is TGCAGTGCTAGCACTAGCGGGGACTACGAGCAGTACTTC. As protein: CSASTSGDYEQYF.

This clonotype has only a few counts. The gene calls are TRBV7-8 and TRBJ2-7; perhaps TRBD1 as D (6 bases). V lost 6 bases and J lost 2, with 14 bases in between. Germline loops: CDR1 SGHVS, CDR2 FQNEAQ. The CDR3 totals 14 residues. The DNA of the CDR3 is TGTGCCAGCAGTGAGAAGGACAGAGCCTACGAGCAGTACTTC. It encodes CASSEKDRAYEQYF.

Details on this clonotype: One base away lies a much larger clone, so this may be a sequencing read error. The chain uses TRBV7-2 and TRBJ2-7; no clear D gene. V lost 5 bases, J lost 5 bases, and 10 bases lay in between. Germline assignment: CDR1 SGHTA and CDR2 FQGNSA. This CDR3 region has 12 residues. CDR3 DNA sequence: TGTGCCAGCAGCCACTCATGCCACGAGCAGTACTTC. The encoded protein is CASSHSCHEQYF.

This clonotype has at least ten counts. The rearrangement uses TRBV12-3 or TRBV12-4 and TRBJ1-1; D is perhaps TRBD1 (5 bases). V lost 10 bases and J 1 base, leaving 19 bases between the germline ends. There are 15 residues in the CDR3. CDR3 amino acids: CATGDSLRPNTEAFF. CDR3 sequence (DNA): TGTGCCACGGGGGACTCTCTCCGACCGAACACTGAAGCTTTCTTT.

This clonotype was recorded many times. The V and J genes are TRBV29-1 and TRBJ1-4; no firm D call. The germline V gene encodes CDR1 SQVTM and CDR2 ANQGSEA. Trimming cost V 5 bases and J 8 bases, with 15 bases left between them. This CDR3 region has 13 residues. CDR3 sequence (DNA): TGCAGCGTTTTCGACGGGATTGAAGAAAAACTGTTTTTT. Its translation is CSVFDGIEEKLFF.

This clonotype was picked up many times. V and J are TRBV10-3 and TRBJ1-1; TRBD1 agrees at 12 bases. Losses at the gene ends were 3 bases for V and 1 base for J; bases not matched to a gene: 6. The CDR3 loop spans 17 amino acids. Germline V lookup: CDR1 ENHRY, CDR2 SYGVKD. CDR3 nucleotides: TGTGCCATCAGTGAAACCGGGACAGGGGGCCCGAACACTGAAGCTTTCTTT. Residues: CAISETGTGGPNTEAFF.

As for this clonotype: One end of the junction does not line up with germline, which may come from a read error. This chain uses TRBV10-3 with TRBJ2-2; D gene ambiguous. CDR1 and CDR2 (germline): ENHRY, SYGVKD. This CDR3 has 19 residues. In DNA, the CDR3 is TGTGCCAGCAGTTACGGCCCGTCATTTCGGCTAGTGGGAACCGGGGAGCTGTTTTTT. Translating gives CASSYGPSFRLVGTGELFF.

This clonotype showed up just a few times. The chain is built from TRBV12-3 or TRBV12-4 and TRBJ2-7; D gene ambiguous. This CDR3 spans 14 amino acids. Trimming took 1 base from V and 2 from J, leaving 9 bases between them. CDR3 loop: CASSLDAGTYEQYF. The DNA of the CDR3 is TGTGCCAGCAGTTTAGATGCAGGCACCTACGAGCAGTACTTC.

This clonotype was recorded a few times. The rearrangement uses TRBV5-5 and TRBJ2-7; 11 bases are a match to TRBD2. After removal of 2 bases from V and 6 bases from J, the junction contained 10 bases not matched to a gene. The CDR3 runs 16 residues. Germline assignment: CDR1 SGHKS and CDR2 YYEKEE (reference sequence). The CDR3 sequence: CASSLTPLAGVGEQYF. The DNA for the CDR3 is TGTGCCAGCAGCTTAACCCCACTAGCGGGAGTAGGCGAGCAGTACTTC.

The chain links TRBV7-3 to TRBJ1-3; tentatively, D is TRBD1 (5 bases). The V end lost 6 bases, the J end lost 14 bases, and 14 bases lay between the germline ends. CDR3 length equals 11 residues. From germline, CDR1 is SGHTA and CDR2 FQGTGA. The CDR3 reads CASSVDRTLYF. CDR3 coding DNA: TGTGCCAGCAGTGTCGACAGAACTTTATATTTT.

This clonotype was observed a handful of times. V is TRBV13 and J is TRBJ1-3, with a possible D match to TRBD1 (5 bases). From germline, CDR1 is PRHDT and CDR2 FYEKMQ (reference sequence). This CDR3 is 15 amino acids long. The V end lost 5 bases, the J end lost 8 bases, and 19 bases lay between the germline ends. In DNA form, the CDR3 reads TGTGCCAGCAGCGGCACCGGGACGGAGGTTCACACCATATATTTT. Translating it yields CASSGTGTEVHTIYF.

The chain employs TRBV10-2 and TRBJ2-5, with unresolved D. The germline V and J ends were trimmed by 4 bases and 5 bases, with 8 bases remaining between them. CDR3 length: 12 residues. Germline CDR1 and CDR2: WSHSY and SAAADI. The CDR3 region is CASSASRETQYF. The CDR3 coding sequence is TGCGCCAGCAGTGCATCCAGGGAGACCCAGTACTTC.

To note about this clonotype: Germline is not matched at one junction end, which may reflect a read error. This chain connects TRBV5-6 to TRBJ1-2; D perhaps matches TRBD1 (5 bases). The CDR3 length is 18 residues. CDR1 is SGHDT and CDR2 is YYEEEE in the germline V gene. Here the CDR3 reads CASSVEGTGLQVNYGYTF. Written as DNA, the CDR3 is TGTGCCAGCAGCGTCGAGGGGACCGGTCTTCAGGTTAACTATGGCTATACCTTC.

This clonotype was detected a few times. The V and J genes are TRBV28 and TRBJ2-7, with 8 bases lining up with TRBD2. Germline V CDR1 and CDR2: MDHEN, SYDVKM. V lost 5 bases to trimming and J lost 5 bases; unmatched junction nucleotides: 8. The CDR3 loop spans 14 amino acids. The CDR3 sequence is CASSNKGLVNEQYF. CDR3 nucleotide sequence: TGTGCCAGCAGTAACAAGGGACTAGTTAACGAGCAGTACTTC.

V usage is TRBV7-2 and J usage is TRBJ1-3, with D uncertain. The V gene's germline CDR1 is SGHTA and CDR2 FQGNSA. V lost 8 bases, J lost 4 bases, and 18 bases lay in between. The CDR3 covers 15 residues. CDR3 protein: CASGSSGRAGNTIYF. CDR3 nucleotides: TGTGCCAGCGGGTCTAGCGGGAGGGCCGGAAACACCATATATTTT.

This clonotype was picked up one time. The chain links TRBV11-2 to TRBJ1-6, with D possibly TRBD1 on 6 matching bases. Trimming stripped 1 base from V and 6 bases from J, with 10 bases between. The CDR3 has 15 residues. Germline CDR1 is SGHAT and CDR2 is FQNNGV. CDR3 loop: CASSLARTVNSPLHF. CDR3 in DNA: TGTGCCAGCAGCTTAGCGCGGACAGTTAATTCACCCCTCCACTTT.

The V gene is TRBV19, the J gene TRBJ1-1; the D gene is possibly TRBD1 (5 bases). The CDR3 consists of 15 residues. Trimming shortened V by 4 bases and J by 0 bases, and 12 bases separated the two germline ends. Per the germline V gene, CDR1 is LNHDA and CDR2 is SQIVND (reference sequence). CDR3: CASSNSGLMNTEAFF. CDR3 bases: TGTGCCAGTAGTAACTCAGGGCTTATGAACACTGAAGCTTTCTTT.

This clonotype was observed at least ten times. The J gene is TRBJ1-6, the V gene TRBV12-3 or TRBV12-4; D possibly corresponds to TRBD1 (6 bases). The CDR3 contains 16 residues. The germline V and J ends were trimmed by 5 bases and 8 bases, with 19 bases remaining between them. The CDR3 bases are TGTGCCAGCAGTCGCCGGGCAGGGGTTTCTGATTCACCCCTCCACTTT. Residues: CASSRRAGVSDSPLHF.

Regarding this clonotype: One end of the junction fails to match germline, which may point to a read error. CDR3 residues: CASTGVDTEAFF. The CDR3 DNA reads as TGCGCCAGCACGGGGGTTGACACTGAAGCTTTCTTT. The chain couples TRBV12-3 or TRBV12-4 to TRBJ1-1, with D maybe TRBD1 (5 bases). This CDR3 region has 12 residues.

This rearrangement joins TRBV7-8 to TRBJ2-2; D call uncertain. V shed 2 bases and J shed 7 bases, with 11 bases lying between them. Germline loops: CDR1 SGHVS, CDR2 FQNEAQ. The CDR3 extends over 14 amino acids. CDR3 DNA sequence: TGTGCCAGCAGCTTAAAATTCGAGGTCGGGGAGCTGTTTTTT. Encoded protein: CASSLKFEVGELFF.